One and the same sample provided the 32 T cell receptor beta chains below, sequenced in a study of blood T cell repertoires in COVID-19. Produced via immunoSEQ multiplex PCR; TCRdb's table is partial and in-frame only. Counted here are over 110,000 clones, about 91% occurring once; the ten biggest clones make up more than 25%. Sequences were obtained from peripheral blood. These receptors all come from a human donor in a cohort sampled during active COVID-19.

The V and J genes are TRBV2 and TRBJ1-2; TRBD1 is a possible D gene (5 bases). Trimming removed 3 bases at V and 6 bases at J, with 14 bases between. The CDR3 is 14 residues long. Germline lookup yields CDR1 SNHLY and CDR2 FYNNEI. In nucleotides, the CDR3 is TGTGCCAGCAGTGACCCCAGGGTCGGGCATGGCTACACCTTC. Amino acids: CASSDPRVGHGYTF.

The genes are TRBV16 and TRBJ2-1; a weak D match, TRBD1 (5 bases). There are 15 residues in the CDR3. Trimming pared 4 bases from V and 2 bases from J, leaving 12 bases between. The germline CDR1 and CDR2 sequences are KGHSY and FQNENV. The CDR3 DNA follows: TGTGCCAGCAGCCCCCGCAGGGCCCCCTACAATGAGCAGTTCTTC. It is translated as CASSPRRAPYNEQFF.

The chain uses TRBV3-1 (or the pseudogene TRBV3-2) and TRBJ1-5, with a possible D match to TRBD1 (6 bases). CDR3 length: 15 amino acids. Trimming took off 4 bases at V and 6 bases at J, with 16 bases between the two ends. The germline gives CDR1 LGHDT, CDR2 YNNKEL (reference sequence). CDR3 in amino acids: CASSPSGRGSQPQHF. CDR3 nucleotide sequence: TGTGCCAGCAGCCCCTCAGGGAGGGGGAGTCAGCCCCAGCATTTT.

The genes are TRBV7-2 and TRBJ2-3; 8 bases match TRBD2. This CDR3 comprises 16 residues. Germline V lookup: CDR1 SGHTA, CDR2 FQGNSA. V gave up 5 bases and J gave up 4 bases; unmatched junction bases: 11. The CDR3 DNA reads TGTGCCAGCAGCCCATCCACCGGGACTAGACCAGATACGCAGTATTTT. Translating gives CASSPSTGTRPDTQYF.

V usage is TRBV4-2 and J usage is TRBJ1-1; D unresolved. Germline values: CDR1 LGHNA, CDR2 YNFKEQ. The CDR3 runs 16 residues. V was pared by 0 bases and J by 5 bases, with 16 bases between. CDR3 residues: CASSQDLPALRTEAFF. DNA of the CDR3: TGTGCCAGCAGCCAAGACCTTCCCGCTTTGAGAACTGAAGCTTTCTTT.

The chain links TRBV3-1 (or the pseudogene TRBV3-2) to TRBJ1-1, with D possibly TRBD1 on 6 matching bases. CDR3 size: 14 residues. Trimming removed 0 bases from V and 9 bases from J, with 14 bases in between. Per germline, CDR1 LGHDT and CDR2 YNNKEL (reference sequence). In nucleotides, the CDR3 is TGTGCCAGCAGCCAAGATACCTCCGGGACACAAGCTTTCTTT. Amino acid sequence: CASSQDTSGTQAFF.

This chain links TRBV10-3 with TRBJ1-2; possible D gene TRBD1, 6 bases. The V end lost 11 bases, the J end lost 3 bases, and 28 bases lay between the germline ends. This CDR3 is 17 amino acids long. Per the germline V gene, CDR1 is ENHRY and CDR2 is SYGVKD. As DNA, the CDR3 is TGTGCCTCTAAGCCGGGCCCCGGACAGACGTTGGACTATGGCTACACCTTC. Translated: CASKPGPGQTLDYGYTF.

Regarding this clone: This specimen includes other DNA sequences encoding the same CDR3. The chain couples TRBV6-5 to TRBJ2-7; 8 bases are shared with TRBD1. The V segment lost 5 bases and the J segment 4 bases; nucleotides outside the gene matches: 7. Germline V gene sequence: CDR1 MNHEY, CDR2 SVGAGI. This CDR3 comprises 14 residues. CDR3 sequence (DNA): TGTGCCAGCAGTCCCGGACAGGGACTGTACGAGCAGTACTTC. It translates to CASSPGQGLYEQYF.

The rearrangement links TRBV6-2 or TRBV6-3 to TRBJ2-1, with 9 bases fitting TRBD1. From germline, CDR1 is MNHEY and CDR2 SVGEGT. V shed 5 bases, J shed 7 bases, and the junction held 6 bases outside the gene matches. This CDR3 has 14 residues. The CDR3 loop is CASSRTGATNEQFF. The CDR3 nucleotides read TGTGCCAGCAGTCGGACAGGGGCAACGAATGAGCAGTTCTTC.

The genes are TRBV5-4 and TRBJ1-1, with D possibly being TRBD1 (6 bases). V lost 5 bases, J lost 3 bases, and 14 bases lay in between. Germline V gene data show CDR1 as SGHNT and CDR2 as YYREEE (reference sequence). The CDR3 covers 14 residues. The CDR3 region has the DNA TGTGCCAGCAGAGCAGGGGCAAAGGACACTGAAGCTTTCTTT. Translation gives CASRAGAKDTEAFF.

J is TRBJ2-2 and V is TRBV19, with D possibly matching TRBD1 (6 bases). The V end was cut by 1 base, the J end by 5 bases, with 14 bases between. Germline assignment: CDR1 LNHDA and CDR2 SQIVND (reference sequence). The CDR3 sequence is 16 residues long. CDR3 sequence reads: CASSIGYRERTGELFF. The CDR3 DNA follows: TGTGCCAGTAGTATAGGGTACAGGGAAAGGACCGGGGAGCTGTTTTTT.

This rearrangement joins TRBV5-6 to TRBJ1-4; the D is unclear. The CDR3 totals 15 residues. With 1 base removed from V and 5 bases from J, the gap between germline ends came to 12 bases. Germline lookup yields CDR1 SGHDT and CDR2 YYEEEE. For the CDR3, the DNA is TGTGCCAGCAGCTTGATGAGGATCCAAAATGAAAAACTGTTTTTT. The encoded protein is CASSLMRIQNEKLFF.

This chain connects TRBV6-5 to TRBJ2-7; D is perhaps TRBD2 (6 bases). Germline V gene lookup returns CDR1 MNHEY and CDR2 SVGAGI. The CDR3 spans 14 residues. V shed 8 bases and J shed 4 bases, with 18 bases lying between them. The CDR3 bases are TGTGCCAGCGTTCTCCCGGGACTCTTATACGAGCAGTACTTC. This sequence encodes CASVLPGLLYEQYF.

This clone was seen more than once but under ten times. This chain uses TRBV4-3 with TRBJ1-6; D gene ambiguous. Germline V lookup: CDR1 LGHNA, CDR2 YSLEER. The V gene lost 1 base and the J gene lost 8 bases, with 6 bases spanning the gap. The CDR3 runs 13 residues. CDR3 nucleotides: TGCGCCAGCAGCCAAGGGTTAGATTCACCCCTCCACTTT. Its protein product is CASSQGLDSPLHF.

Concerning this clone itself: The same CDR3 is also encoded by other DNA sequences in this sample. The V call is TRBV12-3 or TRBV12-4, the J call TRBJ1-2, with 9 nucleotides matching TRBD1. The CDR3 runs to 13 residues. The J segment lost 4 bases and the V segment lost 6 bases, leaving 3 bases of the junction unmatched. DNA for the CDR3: TGTGCCAGCAGCCTGACAGGGGGCTATGGCTACACCTTC. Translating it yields CASSLTGGYGYTF.

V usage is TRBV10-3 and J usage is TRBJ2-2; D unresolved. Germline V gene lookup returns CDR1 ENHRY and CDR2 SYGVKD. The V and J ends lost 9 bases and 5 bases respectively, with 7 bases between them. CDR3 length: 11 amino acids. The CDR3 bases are TGTGCCATATCGGGTACCGGGGAGCTGTTTTTT. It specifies CAISGTGELFF.

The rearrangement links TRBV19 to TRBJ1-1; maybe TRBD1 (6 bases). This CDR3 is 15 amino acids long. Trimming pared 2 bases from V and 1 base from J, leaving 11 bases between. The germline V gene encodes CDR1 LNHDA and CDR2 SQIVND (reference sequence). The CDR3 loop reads CASSIPRGPNTEAFF. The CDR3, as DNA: TGTGCCAGTAGTATACCCAGGGGCCCGAACACTGAAGCTTTCTTT.

The CDR3 protein is CASSFTGTPSYNEQFF. In nucleotides, the CDR3 is TGTGCCAGCAGCTTCACCGGGACTCCTTCCTACAATGAGCAGTTCTTC. The V and J genes are TRBV7-3 and TRBJ2-1; D is perhaps TRBD2 (6 bases). The CDR3 has 16 residues. Germline V gene data show CDR1 as SGHTA and CDR2 as FQGTGA. The V and J ends lost 3 bases and 1 base respectively, with 13 bases between them.

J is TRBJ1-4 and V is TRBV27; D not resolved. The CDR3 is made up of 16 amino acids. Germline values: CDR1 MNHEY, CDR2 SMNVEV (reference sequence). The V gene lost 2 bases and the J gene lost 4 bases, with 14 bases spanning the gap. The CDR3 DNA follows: TGTGCCAGCAGTTTAGGTGTATTACGGGGTAATGAAAAACTGTTTTTT. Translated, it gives CASSLGVLRGNEKLFF.

CDR3 amino acids: CASSLLAGSGYGYTF. Written as DNA, the CDR3 is TGTGCCAGCAGCTTATTGGCGGGGTCGGGCTATGGCTACACCTTC. The chain combines TRBV7-2 with TRBJ1-2; D uncertain. The germline CDR1 and CDR2 sequences are SGHTA and FQGNSA. This CDR3 spans 15 amino acids. V dropped 2 bases and J dropped 4 bases, with 14 bases sitting between them.

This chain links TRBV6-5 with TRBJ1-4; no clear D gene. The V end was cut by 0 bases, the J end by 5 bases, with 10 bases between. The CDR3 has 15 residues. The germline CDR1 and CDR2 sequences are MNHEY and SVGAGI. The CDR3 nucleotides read TGTGCCAGCAGTTACTCCGATGGGCTGAATGAAAAACTGTTTTTT. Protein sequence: CASSYSDGLNEKLFF.

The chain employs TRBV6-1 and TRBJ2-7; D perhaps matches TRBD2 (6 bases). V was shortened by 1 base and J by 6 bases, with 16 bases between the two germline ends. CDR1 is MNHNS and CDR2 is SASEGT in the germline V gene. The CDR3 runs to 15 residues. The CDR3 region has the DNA TGTGCCAGCAGTGAAGGGTCAGGGCGGAGGGGCGAGCAGTACTTC. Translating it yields CASSEGSGRRGEQYF.

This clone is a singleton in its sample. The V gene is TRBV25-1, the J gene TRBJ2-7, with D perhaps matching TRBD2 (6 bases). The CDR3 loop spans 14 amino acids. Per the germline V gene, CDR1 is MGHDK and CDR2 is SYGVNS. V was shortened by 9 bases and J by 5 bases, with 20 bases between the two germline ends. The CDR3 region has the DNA TGTGCCAGTACCAGCGGGTTCACTGGGGACGAGCAGTACTTC. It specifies CASTSGFTGDEQYF.

In nucleotides, the CDR3 is TGCAGCGTTGAATTGCGGCCAGCTGGAAACACCATATATTTT. Its translation is CSVELRPAGNTIYF. The chain couples TRBV29-1 to TRBJ1-3; D is undetermined. CDR1 and CDR2 from the germline V gene are SQVTM and ANQGSEA. This CDR3 spans 14 amino acids. V shed 2 bases and J shed 2 bases, with 10 bases lying between them.

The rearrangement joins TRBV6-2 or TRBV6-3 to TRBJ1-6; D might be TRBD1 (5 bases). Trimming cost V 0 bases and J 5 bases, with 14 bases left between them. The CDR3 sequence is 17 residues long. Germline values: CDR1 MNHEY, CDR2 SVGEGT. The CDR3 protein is CASSYSIPGIDNSPLHF. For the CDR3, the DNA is TGTGCCAGCAGTTACTCGATCCCAGGGATTGATAATTCACCCCTCCACTTT.

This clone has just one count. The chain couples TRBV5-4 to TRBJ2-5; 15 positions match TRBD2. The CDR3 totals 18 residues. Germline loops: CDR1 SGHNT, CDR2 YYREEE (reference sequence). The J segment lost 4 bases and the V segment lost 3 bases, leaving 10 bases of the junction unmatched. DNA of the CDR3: TGTGCCAGCAGCTGGCGGACTAGCGGGGGGGCAGTTGGAGAGACCCAGTACTTC. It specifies CASSWRTSGGAVGETQYF.

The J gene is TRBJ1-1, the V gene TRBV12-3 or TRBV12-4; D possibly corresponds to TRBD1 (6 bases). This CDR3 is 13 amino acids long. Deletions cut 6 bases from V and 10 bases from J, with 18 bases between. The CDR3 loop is CASRLGQTSIAFF. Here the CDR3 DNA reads TGTGCCAGCAGGCTAGGACAGACAAGTATAGCTTTCTTT.

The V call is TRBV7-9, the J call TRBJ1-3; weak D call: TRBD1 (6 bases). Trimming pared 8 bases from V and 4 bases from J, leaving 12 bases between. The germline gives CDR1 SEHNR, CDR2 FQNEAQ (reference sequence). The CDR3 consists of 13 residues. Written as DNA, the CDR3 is TGTGCCAGCGGCAGGGGTCCGGGAAACACCATATATTTT. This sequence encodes CASGRGPGNTIYF.

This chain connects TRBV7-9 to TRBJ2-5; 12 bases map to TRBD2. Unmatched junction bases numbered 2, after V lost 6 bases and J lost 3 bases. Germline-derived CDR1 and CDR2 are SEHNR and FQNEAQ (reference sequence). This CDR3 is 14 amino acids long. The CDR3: CASRRTSGEETQYF. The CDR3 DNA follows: TGTGCCAGCAGGAGGACTAGCGGGGAAGAGACCCAGTACTTC.

The CDR3 is CASSYSGQGRYEQYF. The CDR3 bases are TGTGCCAGCAGTTACTCGGGACAGGGGAGGTACGAGCAGTACTTC. The chain couples TRBV6-5 to TRBJ2-7; 10 nucleotides match TRBD1. The CDR3 is 15 residues long. Per the germline V gene, CDR1 is MNHEY and CDR2 is SVGAGI. V shed 0 bases and J 4 bases; nucleotides not matched to a gene: 3.

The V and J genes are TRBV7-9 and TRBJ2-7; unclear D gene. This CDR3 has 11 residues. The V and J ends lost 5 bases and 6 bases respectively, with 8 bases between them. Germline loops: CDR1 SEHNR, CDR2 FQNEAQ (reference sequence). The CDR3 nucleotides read TGTGCCAGCAGCCCCGAGGCCGAGCAGTACTTC. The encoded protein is CASSPEAEQYF.

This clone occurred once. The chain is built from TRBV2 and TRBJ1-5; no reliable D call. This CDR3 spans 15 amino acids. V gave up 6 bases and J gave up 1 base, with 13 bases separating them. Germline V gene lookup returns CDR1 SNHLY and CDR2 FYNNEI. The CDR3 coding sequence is TGTGCCAGCAGCAAGAGGGAAGGGAGCAATCAGCCCCAGCATTTT. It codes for CASSKREGSNQPQHF.